Given below is one T cell receptor beta chain in context. Its antigen is not identified. TCRdb re-called the RT-PCR reads through MiXCR, storing one row per CDR3 protein. The top ten hold about 7.8% of the sample, which has just under 250,000 distinct CDR3 sequences, 9.5% to 15% seen once. The data are from a study of response to subunit inactivated influenza vaccine. Study findings and constraints: The study's authors posited that every seasonal influenza vaccination enlists few new T cells.

CDR1 and CDR2 (germline): SGHTA, FQGNSA. This CDR3 is 15 amino acids long. The germline V and J ends were trimmed by 5 bases and 6 bases, with 17 bases remaining between them. The sequencing used non-naive T cells sorted from PBMCs, collected roughly 2 weeks before vaccination. This sequence joins TRBV7-2 and TRBJ2-4; D is possibly TRBD1 or TRBD2 (6 bases each). This clonotype was sampled from a man aged 45-60 years who received an inactivated influenza vaccine. The CDR3 sequence is CASSPEGGGLNIQYF. As DNA, the CDR3 is TGTGCCAGCAGCCCAGAGGGTGGGGGGCTAAACATTCAGTACTTC. Using reference TRBV7-2 and TRBJ2-4 for the parts outside the CDR3, the full variable domain is GAGVSQSPSNKVTEKGKDVELRCDPISGHTALYWYRQSLGQGLEFLIYFQGNSAPDKSGLPSDRFSAERTGGSVSTLTIQRTQQEDSAVYLCASSPEGGGLNIQYFGAGTRLSVL.